This record covers a single T cell receptor beta chain. These data originate in a study of blood T cell repertoires in COVID-19. This table comes from immunoSEQ multiplex PCR, and its TCRdb copy is limited to in-frame clones, with some not included. The sample gives about 140,000 clones, 76% of which show up once; around 4.8% is in the top ten. V gave up 3 bases and J gave up 4 bases, with 19 bases separating them. This CDR3 comprises 16 residues. Germline lookup yields CDR1 SGHRS and CDR2 YFSETQ. This TCR was recovered from an elderly woman with active or convalescent COVID-19. The specimen sequenced was peripheral blood. The rearrangement links TRBV5-1 to TRBJ1-1; tentatively, D is TRBD1 (6 bases). The CDR3 loop reads CASSSGLGQRITEAFF. The CDR3 DNA is TGCGCCAGCAGCTCGGGACTAGGACAGCGGATCACTGAAGCTTTCTTT.